These 30 T cell receptor beta chains share one sample of origin, sequenced in a study of T cell responses to AZD1222 COVID-19 vaccine. TCRdb's copy holds only in-frame clones and misses some; the assay was immunoSEQ multiplex PCR. The data show fewer than 90,000 clones, with 85% to 90% seen just once and more than 5% held by the top ten. The sample was peripheral blood, taken 28 days after the second AZD1222 dose. All receptors come from an adult who received the AZD1222 COVID-19 vaccine.

The J gene is TRBJ2-1, the V gene TRBV27, with TRBD2 identical over 9 bases. V gave up 5 bases and J gave up 8 bases; unmatched junction bases: 13. CDR3 size: 16 residues. CDR1 is MNHEY, CDR2 SMNVEV, per germline (reference sequence). The CDR3: CASSPLSGRKKDEQFF. CDR3 DNA sequence: TGTGCCAGCAGTCCCCTTAGCGGGAGAAAGAAAGATGAGCAGTTCTTC.

V gene TRBV6-5 combines with J gene TRBJ1-4, with 9 bases that match TRBD1. CDR1 is MNHEY and CDR2 is SVGAGI in the germline V gene. With 0 bases clipped from V and 8 bases from J, the junction kept 4 bases outside the gene matches. CDR3 size: 15 residues. The CDR3 loop is CASSYSGTGNEKLFF. CDR3 sequence (DNA): TGTGCCAGCAGTTACTCGGGGACAGGGAACGAAAAACTGTTTTTT.

The chain combines TRBV28 with TRBJ1-1; the D gene is possibly TRBD1 (5 bases). Germline loops: CDR1 MDHEN, CDR2 SYDVKM. The V and J ends lost 8 bases and 11 bases respectively, with 12 bases between them. The CDR3 loop spans 10 amino acids. CDR3 in amino acids: CASFSGGAFF. The CDR3, as DNA: TGTGCCAGCTTTTCCGGGGGGGCTTTCTTT.

This clone occurred a few times. V is TRBV28 and J is TRBJ1-6; no reliable D call. The CDR3 has 13 residues. Germline values: CDR1 MDHEN, CDR2 SYDVKM. With 5 bases removed from V and 8 bases from J, the gap between germline ends came to 10 bases. CDR3 in amino acids: CASSRLADSPLHF. The CDR3 region has the DNA TGTGCCAGCAGTCGCTTAGCCGATTCACCCCTCCACTTT.

The chain is built from TRBV19 and TRBJ1-5; D gene unclear. CDR3 length equals 15 residues. Germline V gives CDR1 LNHDA, CDR2 SQIVND (reference sequence). The ends were cut back, 6 bases at V and 0 bases at J, with 12 bases in the middle. The CDR3 protein is CASSQKIFSNQPQHF. CDR3 nucleotide sequence: TGTGCCAGTAGCCAGAAGATTTTTAGCAATCAGCCCCAGCATTTT.

This sequence joins TRBV7-9 and TRBJ2-3; perhaps TRBD1 as D (5 bases). V dropped 0 bases and J dropped 2 bases, with 12 bases sitting between them. The CDR3 has 16 residues. Germline-derived CDR1 and CDR2 are SEHNR and FQNEAQ (reference sequence). The CDR3 sequence: CASSLALGQNTDTQYF. The DNA of the CDR3 is TGTGCCAGCAGCTTAGCGCTGGGGCAGAACACAGATACGCAGTATTTT.

The V and J genes are TRBV2 and TRBJ1-1; D perhaps matches TRBD1 (6 bases). The ends were cut back, 5 bases at V and 0 bases at J, with 10 bases in the middle. The CDR3 is 14 residues long. Germline V gene sequence: CDR1 SNHLY, CDR2 FYNNEI. CDR3 region: CASSTDRMNTEAFF. DNA of the CDR3: TGTGCCAGCAGTACGGACAGAATGAACACTGAAGCTTTCTTT.

This chain connects TRBV15 to TRBJ2-3; 8 positions match TRBD2. The CDR3 length is 16 residues. Germline V gene data show CDR1 as LNHNV and CDR2 as YYDKDF (reference sequence). The V and J ends lost 2 bases and 1 base, in that order; junction bases with no gene match: 5. CDR3 protein: CATSRLAGGGTDTQYF. DNA of the CDR3: TGTGCCACCAGCAGACTAGCGGGTGGGGGCACAGATACGCAGTATTTT.

The gene calls are TRBV3-1 (or the pseudogene TRBV3-2) and TRBJ2-3; TRBD1 matches 9 bases. Germline V gene lookup returns CDR1 LGHDT and CDR2 YNNKEL (reference sequence). CDR3 length equals 16 residues. V gave up 1 base and J gave up 2 bases; unmatched junction bases: 4. The CDR3 nucleotides are TGTGCCAGCAGCCAAGCCGGGACAGGGTTCACAGATACGCAGTATTTT. The encoded protein is CASSQAGTGFTDTQYF.

The chain couples TRBV7-9 to TRBJ1-1, with D unclear. The CDR3 spans 13 residues. V lost 5 bases and J 5 bases, leaving 12 bases between the germline ends. The germline V gene encodes CDR1 SEHNR and CDR2 FQNEAQ (reference sequence). CDR3 residues: CASSPVFGTEAFF. Written as DNA, the CDR3 is TGTGCCAGCAGCCCCGTGTTTGGGACTGAAGCTTTCTTT.

The V gene is TRBV28, the J gene TRBJ2-2; D possibly corresponds to TRBD2 (6 bases). V was clipped by 5 bases and J by 8 bases, with 12 bases between them. This CDR3 is 13 amino acids long. The germline gives CDR1 MDHEN, CDR2 SYDVKM. The CDR3 coding sequence is TGTGCCAGCAGTCCGGACTACTTGGGGGAGCTGTTTTTT. Translated, it gives CASSPDYLGELFF.

This clone was counted between two and nine times. This rearrangement joins TRBV2 to TRBJ2-2; D remains unclear. The CDR3 is made up of 12 amino acids. Per the germline V gene, CDR1 is SNHLY and CDR2 is FYNNEI. The V end lost 2 bases, the J end lost 9 bases, and 7 bases lay between the germline ends. Here the CDR3 DNA reads TGTGCCAGCAGTGAACAAATGAGGGAGCTGTTTTTT. Translated: CASSEQMRELFF.

For this clone: An end of the junction differs from the germline gene, which may be a read error. V gene TRBV27 combines with J gene TRBJ2-7; 8 bases match TRBD2. Germline lookup yields CDR1 MNHEY and CDR2 SMNVEV (reference sequence). CDR3 length equals 14 residues. The CDR3 coding sequence is TGTGCCAGCAGTTCAATAGCGGGGTCCCACCCGCGAACCTTC. Protein product: CASSSIAGSHPRTF.

The chain uses TRBV5-1 and TRBJ1-2; no clear D. CDR3 length: 12 residues. V shed 3 bases and J shed 7 bases, with 10 bases lying between them. CDR1 and CDR2 from the germline V gene are SGHRS and YFSETQ. The CDR3 DNA is TGCGCCAGCAGCTGGGAGGGTCGTGGCTACACCTTC. It specifies CASSWEGRGYTF. The whole variable domain, remainder taken from reference TRBV5-1 and TRBJ1-2, is KAGVTQTPRYLIKTRGQQVTLSCSPISGHRSVSWYQQTPGQGLQFLFEYFSETQRNKGNFPGRFSGRQFSNSRSEMNVSTLELGDSALYLCASSWEGRGYTFGSGTRLTVV.

The chain has TRBV7-2 and TRBJ1-1; tentatively, D is TRBD1 (5 bases). Germline V gene sequence: CDR1 SGHTA, CDR2 FQGNSA. V was pared by 2 bases and J by 4 bases, with 11 bases between. The CDR3 is 14 residues long. This chain's CDR3 is CASSLWGGSTEAFF. CDR3 coding DNA: TGTGCCAGCAGCTTATGGGGGGGGAGCACTGAAGCTTTCTTT.

The J gene is TRBJ1-5, the V gene TRBV5-8; D call uncertain. The germline gives CDR1 SGHTS, CDR2 YDEGEE. The CDR3 length is 14 residues. The germline V and J ends were trimmed by 1 base and 9 bases, with 14 bases remaining between them. This CDR3 reads CASSLIVPIGPQHF. In DNA, the CDR3 is TGTGCCAGCAGCTTGATAGTCCCAATCGGGCCCCAGCATTTT.

The rearrangement joins TRBV19 to TRBJ2-1; 9 bases align to TRBD2. Germline CDR1 LNHDA, CDR2 SQIVND (reference sequence). CDR3 length: 12 residues. The V and J ends lost 5 bases and 14 bases, in that order; junction bases with no gene match: 7. CDR3 DNA sequence: TGTGCCAGTAGTGGAGCGGGAGGAATGGAGTTCTTC. It codes for CASSGAGGMEFF. The entire variable domain, with the rest obtained from reference TRBV19 and TRBJ2-1, is as follows: DGGITQSPKYLFRKEGQNVTLSCEQNLNHDAMYWYRQDPGQGLRLIYYSQIVNDFQKGDIAEGYSVSREKKESFPLTVTSAQKNPTAFYLCASSGAGGMEFFGPGTRLTVL.

V and J are TRBV4-2 and TRBJ2-3; D gene ambiguous. Germline loops: CDR1 LGHNA, CDR2 YNFKEQ. This CDR3 has 12 amino acids. The V gene lost 1 base and the J gene lost 5 bases, with 4 bases spanning the gap. Here the CDR3 DNA reads TGTGCCAGCAGCCAAGTGGGAGATACGCAGTATTTT. Protein sequence: CASSQVGDTQYF.

The table lists this clone with a count of one. The chain employs TRBV7-9 and TRBJ1-2; D is possibly TRBD1 (5 bases). The germline V gene encodes CDR1 SEHNR and CDR2 FQNEAQ (reference sequence). Between the trimmed V and J ends, which lost 5 bases and 4 bases, there was a span of 8 bases. There are 12 residues in the CDR3. The CDR3 reads CASSPGAYGYTF. Here the CDR3 DNA reads TGTGCCAGCAGCCCCGGGGCCTATGGCTACACCTTC. The full variable domain, in which reference TRBV7-9 and TRBJ1-2 provide the parts outside the CDR3, is DTGVSQNPRHKITKRGQNVTFRCDPISEHNRLYWYRQTLGQGPEFLTYFQNEAQLEKSRLLSDRFSAERPKGSFSTLEIQRTEQGDSAMYLCASSPGAYGYTFGSGTRLTVV.

J is TRBJ2-7 and V is TRBV23-1, with 9 bases identical to TRBD2. TRBV23-1 falls under the ORF class, with uncertain function. The CDR3 consists of 16 residues. With 8 bases clipped from V and 7 bases from J, the junction kept 18 bases outside the gene matches. The CDR3 sequence is CASGSAGGGGNTEQYF. The CDR3 nucleotides are TGCGCCAGCGGTTCGGCGGGCGGGGGGGGAAATACGGAGCAGTACTTC.

This clone has just one count. The chain carries TRBV7-2 and TRBJ2-2; the D gene is possibly TRBD1 (5 bases). The CDR3 is 13 residues long. The germline V gene has CDR1 SGHTA and CDR2 FQGNSA. Trimming left V 6 bases short and J 2 bases short, with 7 bases between. In nucleotides, the CDR3 is TGTGCCAGCAGACAGGAAAACACCGGGGAGCTGTTTTTT. Protein: CASRQENTGELFF.

This rearrangement joins TRBV10-2 to TRBJ2-3; a weak D match, TRBD1 (6 bases). V was trimmed by 4 bases and J by 5 bases, leaving 13 bases between them. The CDR3 consists of 14 residues. Germline V CDR1 and CDR2: WSHSY, SAAADI. CDR3 amino acids: CASSGTGPLDTQYF. The CDR3 nucleotides read TGCGCCAGCAGTGGAACAGGGCCGCTAGATACGCAGTATTTT.

As DNA, the CDR3 is TGCAGCGTTGCGTTTCCCACGATGCGGACTGGAAACACCATATATTTT. It translates to CSVAFPTMRTGNTIYF. This chain links TRBV29-1 with TRBJ1-3; D gene ambiguous. CDR1 is SQVTM and CDR2 is ANQGSEA in the germline V gene. This CDR3 has 16 residues. V gave up 4 bases and J gave up 2 bases, with 18 bases separating them.

The chain links TRBV7-3 to TRBJ1-6, with D tentatively TRBD1 (5 bases). The CDR3 runs to 13 residues. Deletions cut 5 bases from V and 6 bases from J, with 8 bases between. CDR1 is SGHTA, CDR2 FQGTGA, per germline. Here the CDR3 reads CASSLQGNSPLHF. DNA for the CDR3: TGTGCCAGCAGCCTGCAGGGTAATTCACCCCTCCACTTT.

This clone was recorded a few times. The chain joins TRBV5-1 to TRBJ1-3; D is undetermined. The germline gives CDR1 SGHRS, CDR2 YFSETQ. Trimming took 0 bases from V and 0 from J, leaving 7 bases between them. This CDR3 has 15 amino acids. The CDR3: CASSLVAASGNTIYF. DNA for the CDR3: TGCGCCAGCAGCTTGGTGGCAGCCTCTGGAAACACCATATATTTT.

In its sample, this clone was seen once. The V and J genes are TRBV6-5 and TRBJ1-5; D may be TRBD1 (6 bases). CDR3 size: 15 residues. V lost 0 bases and J 7 bases, leaving 13 bases between the germline ends. The germline gives CDR1 MNHEY, CDR2 SVGAGI. The CDR3 region has the DNA TGTGCCAGCAGTTACTCGGGGGGGCTCAACCAGCCCCAGCATTTT. Its protein product is CASSYSGGLNQPQHF.

The chain carries TRBV6-2 or TRBV6-3 and TRBJ2-7, with D hard to call. Germline CDR1 reads MNHEY; CDR2 reads SVGEGT. The CDR3 covers 13 residues. The ends were cut back, 2 bases at V and 2 bases at J, with 7 bases in the middle. The CDR3: CASSYGQPYEQYF. DNA for the CDR3: TGTGCCAGCAGTTACGGGCAACCCTACGAGCAGTACTTC.

This CDR3 reads CASSPTSGRRYEQYF. Here the CDR3 DNA reads TGTGCCAGCAGCCCAACCAGCGGGCGTCGTTACGAGCAGTACTTC. The rearrangement uses TRBV28 and TRBJ2-7; tentative D call: TRBD2 (6 bases). The CDR3 runs 15 residues. Looked up from germline, CDR1 is MDHEN and CDR2 is SYDVKM. Trimming pared 6 bases from V and 4 bases from J, leaving 19 bases between.

The J gene is TRBJ2-7, the V gene TRBV28; tentative D call: TRBD1 (5 bases). Germline V gene sequence: CDR1 MDHEN, CDR2 SYDVKM. V was shortened by 3 bases and J by 2 bases, with 8 bases between the two germline ends. CDR3 length: 13 amino acids. The CDR3, as DNA: TGTGCCAGCAGTTTGGCAGGGCCCTACGAGCAGTACTTC. Residues: CASSLAGPYEQYF.

This chain connects TRBV2 to TRBJ1-6; TRBD1 matches 7 bases. V dropped 3 bases and J dropped 0; count of bases not matched to a gene: 11. The CDR3 covers 19 residues. The V gene's germline CDR1 is SNHLY and CDR2 FYNNEI. The CDR3 loop is CASSDWGQSYSSYNSPLHF. CDR3 in DNA: TGTGCCAGCAGTGATTGGGGACAGTCCTATAGCTCCTATAATTCACCCCTCCACTTT.